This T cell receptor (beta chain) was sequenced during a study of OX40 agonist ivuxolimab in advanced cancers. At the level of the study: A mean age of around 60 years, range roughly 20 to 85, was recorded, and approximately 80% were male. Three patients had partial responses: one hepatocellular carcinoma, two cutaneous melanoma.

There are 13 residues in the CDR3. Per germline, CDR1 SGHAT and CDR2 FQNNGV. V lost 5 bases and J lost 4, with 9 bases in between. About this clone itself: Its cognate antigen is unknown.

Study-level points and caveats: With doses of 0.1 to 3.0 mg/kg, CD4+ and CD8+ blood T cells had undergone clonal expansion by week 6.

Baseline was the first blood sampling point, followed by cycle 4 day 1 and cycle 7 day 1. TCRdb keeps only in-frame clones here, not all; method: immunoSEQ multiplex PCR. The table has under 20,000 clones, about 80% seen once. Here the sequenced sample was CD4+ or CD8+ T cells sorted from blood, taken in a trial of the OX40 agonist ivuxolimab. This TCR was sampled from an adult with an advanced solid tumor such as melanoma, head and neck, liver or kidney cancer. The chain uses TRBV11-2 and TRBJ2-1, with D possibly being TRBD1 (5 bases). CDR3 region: CASSLDTYNEQFF. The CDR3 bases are TGTGCCAGCAGCCTGGACACTTACAATGAGCAGTTCTTC.